These 21 T cell receptor beta chains came from one sample sequenced in a study of cytomegalovirus exposure and HLA in healthy donors (dated by TCRdb to the late 2010s). To prepare the library, the immunoSEQ multiplex PCR assay was applied. The multiplex PCR relied on a mix of 60 forward primers for TCR Vbeta segments and 13 reverse primers for TCR Jbeta segments. The table was pulled from immuneACCESS by TCRdb, which kept in-frame rearrangements only. Such tables lose some clones; where checked, under half of the loss comes from unresolved V genes, and the rest has no known cause. The sample has 150,000 to 200,000 clones on record, around 80% of them singletons. The top ten hold around 4.4% of the sample. Sequenced sample: PBMCs. These receptors all stem from a woman aged 45-65 years in good health and CMV-seropositive.

V is TRBV28 and J is TRBJ2-2, with TRBD2 identical over 14 bases. With V trimmed by 6 bases and J by 3 bases, 6 bases remained unmatched. The CDR3 is 17 residues long. Germline values: CDR1 MDHEN, CDR2 SYDVKM. In nucleotides, the CDR3 is TGTGCCAGCAGGTTGACTAGCGGGAGGGCGCACACCGGGGAGCTGTTTTTT. Its protein is CASRLTSGRAHTGELFF.

About this clone: A junction boundary mismatches the germline segment, possibly from a read error. V usage is TRBV4-3 and J usage is TRBJ1-1; unclear D gene. The length of the CDR3 is 15 residues. Per germline, CDR1 LGHNA and CDR2 YSLEER. CDR3 residues: CASSQDRGRALEAWF. The CDR3, as DNA: TGCGCCAGCAGCCAAGATCGAGGGAGGGCCCTTGAAGCTTGGTTT.

V and J are TRBV10-1 and TRBJ2-3, with D maybe TRBD2 (5 bases). V lost 0 bases, J lost 7 bases, and 14 bases lay in between. Per germline, CDR1 WNHNN and CDR2 SYGVQD (reference sequence). The CDR3 loop spans 15 amino acids. This chain's CDR3 is CASSESAGILHTQYF. CDR3 nucleotide sequence: TGCGCCAGCAGTGAGTCCGCCGGGATACTTCATACGCAGTATTTT.

This rearrangement joins TRBV28 to TRBJ1-2, with TRBD1 matching 9 bases. This CDR3 region has 18 residues. V shed 5 bases, J shed 7 bases, and the junction held 20 bases outside the gene matches. CDR1 MDHEN and CDR2 SYDVKM come from the germline V gene. CDR3 sequence (DNA): TGTGCCAGCAGTCAGATCGGAGCGGGACAGGGTTTCTCGGGTGGCTACACCTTC. The encoded protein is CASSQIGAGQGFSGGYTF.

The V gene is TRBV4-2, the J gene TRBJ1-3, with D possibly TRBD1 on 5 matching bases. Per germline, CDR1 LGHNA and CDR2 YNFKEQ. Trimming cost V 3 bases and J 0 bases, with 12 bases left between them. This CDR3 contains 16 residues. The CDR3 loop reads CASSQDDSRSGNTIYF. CDR3 bases: TGTGCCAGCAGCCAGGATGACAGCCGCTCTGGAAACACCATATATTTT.

This chain links TRBV7-3 with TRBJ1-4; possibly TRBD1 for D (6 bases). V lost 3 bases and J lost 7, with 12 bases in between. CDR1 and CDR2 from the germline V gene are SGHTA and FQGTGA. The length of the CDR3 is 14 residues. CDR3 in DNA: TGTGCCAGCAGCTTTAATAACAGGGCTGAAAAACTGTTTTTT. Its protein product is CASSFNNRAEKLFF.

Comments on this clone: At one end the junction does not follow the germline gene, possibly because of a read error. The V call is TRBV2, the J call TRBJ1-5, with a weak D call TRBD1 (5 bases). Germline CDR1 and CDR2: SNHLY and FYNNEI. CDR3 length: 15 residues. The CDR3 DNA reads as TGTGCCAGCAGGGAAGGGACGGTAAGGTCAGCGGCCCAGCATTTT. Protein sequence: CASREGTVRSAAQHF.

About this clone itself: One junction end disagrees with the germline gene, perhaps due to a read error. This CDR3 is CASSVTSGGAIEVSNF. As DNA, the CDR3 is TGTGCCAGCAGCGTGACTAGCGGGGGGGCCATAGAGGTCTCGAACTTC. J is TRBJ2-5 and V is TRBV7-2; the match to TRBD2 covers 14 bases. The CDR3 loop spans 16 amino acids. Germline V gene lookup returns CDR1 SGHTA and CDR2 FQGNSA.

The chain couples TRBV5-4 to TRBJ1-2; tentatively, D is TRBD1 (5 bases). This CDR3 is 14 amino acids long. Trimming removed 0 bases from V and 4 bases from J, with 10 bases in between. Germline V gene lookup returns CDR1 SGHNT and CDR2 YYREEE (reference sequence). This CDR3 is CASSLVGGTYGYTF. For the CDR3, the DNA is TGTGCCAGCAGCTTGGTTGGGGGGACCTATGGCTACACCTTC.

V gene TRBV27 combines with J gene TRBJ2-3; 7 bases map to TRBD2. J was trimmed by 0 bases and V by 6 bases; bases with no gene match: 6. The CDR3 totals 15 residues. Germline assignment: CDR1 MNHEY and CDR2 SMNVEV (reference sequence). The CDR3 region has the DNA TGTGCCAGCAGCCGCGGGGGACCTAGCACAGATACGCAGTATTTT. Its protein product is CASSRGGPSTDTQYF.

This chain connects TRBV10-1 to TRBJ1-1, with unresolved D. CDR1 and CDR2 (germline): WNHNN, SYGVQD (reference sequence). This CDR3 contains 13 residues. Trimming removed 7 bases from V and 1 base from J, with 10 bases in between. Here the CDR3 DNA reads TGCGCCAGCAAATTTCAGGAGAACACTGAAGCTTTCTTT. Translated: CASKFQENTEAFF.

Concerning this clone: Its ends do not fully match the called genes, so a read error is possible. The CDR3 nucleotides are TGTTCCAGCAGCCGAGATACGGACAAGGACGAGCAGTACTTC. Translating gives CSSSRDTDKDEQYF. V gene TRBV7-9 combines with J gene TRBJ2-7, with D perhaps TRBD1 (5 bases). This CDR3 has 14 residues. CDR1 SEHNR and CDR2 FQNEAQ come from the germline V gene (reference sequence).

The rearrangement links TRBV30 to TRBJ1-1; D is unresolved. This CDR3 region has 14 residues. V was cut by 4 bases and J by 5 bases, with 17 bases left in between. Germline CDR1 GTSNPN, CDR2 SVGIG (reference sequence). CDR3: CAWKGIGGSTEAFF. Written as DNA, the CDR3 is TGTGCCTGGAAGGGAATTGGCGGGTCAACTGAAGCTTTCTTT.

The chain uses TRBV7-3 and TRBJ2-7; D is perhaps TRBD1 (5 bases). The V gene lost 4 bases and the J gene lost 3 bases, with 10 bases spanning the gap. The CDR3 covers 13 residues. Per germline, CDR1 SGHTA and CDR2 FQGTGA. The CDR3 sequence is CASSSTGSYEQYF. In nucleotides, the CDR3 is TGTGCCAGCAGCTCCACAGGTAGCTACGAGCAGTACTTC. Based on the CDR3 plus reference TRBV7-3 and TRBJ2-7, the full variable domain is GAGVSQTPSNKVTEKGKYVELRCDPISGHTALYWYRQSLGQGPEFLIYFQGTGAADDSGLPNDRFFAVRPEGSVSTLKIQRTERGDSAVYLCASSSTGSYEQYFGPGTRLTVT.

The chain is built from TRBV4-2 and TRBJ2-5; D is perhaps TRBD2 (5 bases). The DNA end favors TRBJ2-7, so the J call may be wrong. Germline V gene sequence: CDR1 LGHNA, CDR2 YNFKEQ. CDR3 length equals 16 residues. CDR3 sequence reads: CASSQERRGSSYEQYF. The DNA of the CDR3 is TGTGCCAGCAGCCAAGAGCGGCGTGGGAGCTCCTACGAGCAGTACTTC.

The chain has TRBV7-9 and TRBJ1-1; weak D call: TRBD1 (5 bases). V gave up 5 bases and J gave up 5 bases, with 15 bases separating them. The CDR3 sequence is 14 residues long. Germline CDR1 and CDR2: SEHNR and FQNEAQ (reference sequence). This CDR3 is CASSRGLGRTEAFF. CDR3 coding DNA: TGTGCCAGCAGCCGGGGACTCGGGAGGACTGAAGCTTTCTTT. The full variable domain, rest sourced from reference TRBV7-9 and TRBJ1-1, is DTGVSQNPRHKITKRGQNVTFRCDPISEHNRLYWYRQTLGQGPEFLTYFQNEAQLEKSRLLSDRFSAERPKGSFSTLEIQRTEQGDSAMYLCASSRGLGRTEAFFGQGTRLTVV.

The chain joins TRBV7-9 to TRBJ1-1; D not resolved. The V gene lost 5 bases and the J gene lost 1 base, with 14 bases spanning the gap. CDR1 and CDR2 from the germline V gene are SEHNR and FQNEAQ (reference sequence). This CDR3 has 15 residues. CDR3 DNA: TGTGCCAGCAGCCCCGTGGAGGTCCCGAACACTGAAGCTTTCTTT. Translated: CASSPVEVPNTEAFF.

The chain uses TRBV7-2 and TRBJ2-1; TRBD1 matches 8 bases. From germline, CDR1 is SGHTA and CDR2 FQGNSA. CDR3 length: 15 residues. V trimming: 5 bases; J trimming: 2 bases; junction bases outside the gene matches: 5. The CDR3: CASSATGDPYNEQFF. Here the CDR3 DNA reads TGTGCCAGCAGCGCGACAGGGGACCCCTACAATGAGCAGTTCTTC. The variable domain in full, completed from reference TRBV7-2 and TRBJ2-1, reads GAGVSQSPSNKVTEKGKDVELRCDPISGHTALYWYRQSLGQGLEFLIYFQGNSAPDKSGLPSDRFSAERTGGSVSTLTIQRTQQEDSAVYLCASSATGDPYNEQFFGPGTRLTVL.

The rearrangement links TRBV5-4 to TRBJ1-1, with TRBD1 matching over 7 bases. This CDR3 comprises 13 residues. Trimming cost V 0 bases and J 8 bases; bases outside gene matches: 4. Germline values: CDR1 SGHNT, CDR2 YYREEE (reference sequence). CDR3: CASSLERGQEAFF. In DNA form, the CDR3 reads TGTGCCAGCAGCTTGGAGAGGGGGCAAGAAGCTTTCTTT. The full variable domain, completed using reference TRBV5-4 and TRBJ1-1, is ETGVTQSPTHLIKTRGQQVTLRCSSQSGHNTVSWYQQALGQGPQFIFQYYREEENGRGNFPPRFSGLQFPNYSSELNVNALELDDSALYLCASSLERGQEAFFGQGTRLTVV.

This clone occurred a few times. The chain couples TRBV19 to TRBJ2-5; D gene uncertain. V lost 3 bases, J lost 5 bases, and 19 bases lay in between. The CDR3 loop spans 16 amino acids. Germline CDR1 is LNHDA and CDR2 is SQIVND (reference sequence). The DNA for the CDR3 is TGTGCCAGTAGTATGGTCCCCCGCCTTACTCGGGAGACCCAGTACTTC. Translated, it gives CASSMVPRLTRETQYF.

V gene TRBV28 combines with J gene TRBJ1-4; D remains unclear. V shed 4 bases and J shed 8 bases, with 17 bases lying between them. Germline CDR1 MDHEN, CDR2 SYDVKM. CDR3 length equals 15 residues. Here the CDR3 reads CASSSIQSLREKLFF. In nucleotides, the CDR3 is TGTGCCAGCAGTTCCATACAGAGCTTACGGGAAAAACTGTTTTTT.